This T cell receptor (beta chain) emerged from a study of CD8+ T cells in alopecia areata. The sample holds a few counts of this clone. TCRdb and the translated DNA give different amino acids at residue 13; the protein presented here is the one translated from the DNA. Mouse gene names apply. Coverage ceases 3 residues before the CDR3 finishes, and the germline J gene fills in the end. Other DNA variants within this sample encode the same CDR3. Trimming took 1 base from V and 0 from J; bases not matched to a gene: 3. The CDR3 is 16 amino acids. The germline V gene encodes CDR1 NSQYPW and CDR2 LRSPGD (reference sequence). Sequencing templates came from extracted RNA that was reverse transcribed into cDNA. Clones were read by immunoSEQ multiplex PCR, and TCRdb kept only the in-frame ones, dropping some. This sample comprises around 110,000 clones, none seen once only.

This TCR was sampled from a C3H/HeJ mouse with alopecia areata. The mice in this strain carry MHC haplotype H2-k. This chain connects TRBV1 to TRBJ1-3, with 7 bases identical to TRBD1. The sequencing input was lesional skin. Partial CDR3 DNA: TGCACCTGCAGTGCAGGCCAGGGGGATTCTGGAAATACG. Protein product: CTCSAGQGDSGNT. The full CDR3 protein is CTCSAGQGDSGNTLYF.